This T cell receptor beta chain was sequenced in a study of early T cells in non-severe SARS-CoV-2 infection. As part of library construction, unique molecular identifiers were attached to individual cDNA molecules. Via MiXCR, TCRdb re-called the 5' RACE reads, giving one row per CDR3 protein. The sample has 35,000 to 40,000 distinct CDR3 sequences; about 5% are singletons. The sequenced sample was whole blood. The sequence was obtained from an adult who was a healthcare worker with PCR-confirmed SARS-CoV-2 infection or an uninfected control (not recorded which).

As DNA, the CDR3 is TGTGCCAGCAGCGTAGAGGCGGGCCGAACGCAGTATTTT. It specifies CASSVEAGRTQYF. V is TRBV9 and J is TRBJ2-3, with a tentative D call TRBD2 (5 bases). Trimming removed 0 bases at V and 9 bases at J, with 11 bases between. CDR3 size: 13 residues. Germline-derived CDR1 and CDR2 are SGDLS and YYNGEE. The full variable domain, rest sourced from reference TRBV9 and TRBJ2-3, is DSGVTQTPKHLITATGQRVTLRCSPRSGDLSVYWYQQSLDQGLQFLIQYYNGEERAKGNILERFSAQQFPDLHSELNLSSLELGDSALYFCASSVEAGRTQYFGPGTRLTVL.